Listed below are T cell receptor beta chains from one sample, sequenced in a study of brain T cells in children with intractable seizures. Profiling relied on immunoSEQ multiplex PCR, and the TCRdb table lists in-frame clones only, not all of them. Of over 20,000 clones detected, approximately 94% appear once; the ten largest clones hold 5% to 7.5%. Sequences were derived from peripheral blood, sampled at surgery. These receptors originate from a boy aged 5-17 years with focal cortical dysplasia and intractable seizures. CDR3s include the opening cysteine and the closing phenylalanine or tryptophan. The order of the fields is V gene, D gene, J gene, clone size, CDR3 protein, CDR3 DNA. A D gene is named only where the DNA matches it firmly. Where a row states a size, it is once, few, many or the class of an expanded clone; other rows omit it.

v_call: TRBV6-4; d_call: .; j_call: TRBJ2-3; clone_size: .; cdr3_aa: CASSDSDSTDTQYF; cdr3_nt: TGTGCCAGCAGTGACTCGGACAGCACAGATACGCAGTATTTT
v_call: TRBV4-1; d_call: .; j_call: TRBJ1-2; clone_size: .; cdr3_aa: CASSQVGPMPNYGYTF; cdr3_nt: TGCGCCAGCAGCCAAGTTGGACCTATGCCTAACTATGGCTACACCTTC
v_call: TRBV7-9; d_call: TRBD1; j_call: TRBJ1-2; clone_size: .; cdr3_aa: CASSAEGGTASYGYTF; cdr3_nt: TGTGCCAGCAGTGCGGAAGGCGGGACAGCTTCCTATGGCTACACCTTC
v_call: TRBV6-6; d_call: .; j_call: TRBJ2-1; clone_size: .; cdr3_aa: CASSYSGWGSGNEQFF; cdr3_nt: TGTGCCAGCAGTTACTCGGGCTGGGGTAGCGGCAATGAGCAGTTCTTC
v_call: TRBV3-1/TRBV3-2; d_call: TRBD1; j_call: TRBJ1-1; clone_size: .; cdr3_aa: CASSRLGTGKGTEAFF; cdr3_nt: TGTGCCAGCAGCCGACTCGGGACAGGGAAAGGCACTGAAGCTTTCTTT
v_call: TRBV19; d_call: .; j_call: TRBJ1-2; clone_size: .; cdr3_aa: CASFAPGSYGYTF; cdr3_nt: TGTGCCAGTTTTGCACCGGGAAGTTATGGCTACACCTTC
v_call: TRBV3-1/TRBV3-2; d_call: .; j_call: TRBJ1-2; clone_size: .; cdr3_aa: CASSTEGGYTF; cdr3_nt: TGTGCCAGCAGCACGGAGGGTGGCTACACCTTC
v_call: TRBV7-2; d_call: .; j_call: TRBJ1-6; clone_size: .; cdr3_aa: CASSLRQDPNSPLHF; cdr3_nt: TGTGCCAGCAGCTTGAGACAAGATCCAAATTCACCCCTCCACTTT
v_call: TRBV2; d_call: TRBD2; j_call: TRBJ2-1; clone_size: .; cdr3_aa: CASSYGTSGVGEQFF; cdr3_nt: TGTGCCAGCAGCTACGGGACTAGCGGTGTGGGTGAGCAGTTCTTC
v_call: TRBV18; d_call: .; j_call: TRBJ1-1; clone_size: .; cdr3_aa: CASSGEYREAFF; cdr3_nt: TGTGCCAGCTCAGGGGAGTATCGGGAAGCTTTCTTT
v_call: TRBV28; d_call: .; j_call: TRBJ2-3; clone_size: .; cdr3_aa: CATSWRVVADTQYF; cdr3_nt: TGTGCCACCTCCTGGCGGGTGGTGGCAGATACGCAGTATTTT
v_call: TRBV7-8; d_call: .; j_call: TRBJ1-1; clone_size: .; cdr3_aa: CASSLETAMNTEAFF; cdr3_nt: TGTGCCAGCAGCTTAGAGACAGCAATGAACACTGAAGCTTTCTTT
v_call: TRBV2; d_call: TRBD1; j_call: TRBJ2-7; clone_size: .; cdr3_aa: CASRDRGSREQYF; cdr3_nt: TGTGCCAGCCGGGACAGGGGATCTAGGGAGCAGTACTTC
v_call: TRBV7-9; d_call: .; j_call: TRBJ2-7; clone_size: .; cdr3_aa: CASSSDSFSYEQYF; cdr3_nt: TGTGCCAGCAGCTCAGACAGCTTCTCCTACGAGCAGTACTTC
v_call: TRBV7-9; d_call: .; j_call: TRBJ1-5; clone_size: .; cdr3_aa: CASSLLGSNQPQHF; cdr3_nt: TGTGCCAGCAGCTTGTTGGGTAGCAATCAGCCCCAGCATTTT
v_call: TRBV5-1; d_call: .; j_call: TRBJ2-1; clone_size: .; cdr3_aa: CASSTRTAYSYNEQFF; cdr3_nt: TGCGCCAGCAGTACAAGAACTGCCTACTCCTACAATGAGCAGTTCTTC
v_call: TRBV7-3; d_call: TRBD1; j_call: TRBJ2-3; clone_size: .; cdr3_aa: CASSPGRGPTDTQYF; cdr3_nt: TGTGCCAGCAGCCCAGGCAGGGGGCCCACAGATACGCAGTATTTT
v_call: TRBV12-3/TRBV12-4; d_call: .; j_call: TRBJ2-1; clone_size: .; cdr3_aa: CASSLAHEQFF; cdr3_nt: TGTGCCAGCAGTTTAGCCCATGAGCAGTTCTTC
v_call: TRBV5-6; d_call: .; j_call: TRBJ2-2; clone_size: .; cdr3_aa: CASSLDPGNTGELFF; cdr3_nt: TGTGCCAGCAGCTTGGATCCGGGCAACACCGGGGAGCTGTTTTTT
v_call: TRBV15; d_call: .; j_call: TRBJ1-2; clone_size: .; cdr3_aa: CATSSRDTVYGYTF; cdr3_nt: TGTGCCACCAGCAGCCGGGACACAGTCTATGGCTACACCTTC
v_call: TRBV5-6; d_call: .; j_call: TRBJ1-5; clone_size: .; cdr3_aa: CASSLGQYSNQPQHF; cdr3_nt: TGTGCCAGCAGCTTAGGACAGTATAGCAATCAGCCCCAGCATTTT
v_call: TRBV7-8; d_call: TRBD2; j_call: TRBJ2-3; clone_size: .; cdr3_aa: CASSLWEGQYF; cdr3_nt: TGTGCCAGCAGCCTCTGGGAGGGGCAGTATTTT
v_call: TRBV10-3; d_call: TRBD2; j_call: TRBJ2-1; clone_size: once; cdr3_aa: CAISESTLGLAGYNEQFF; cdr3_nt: TGTGCCATCAGTGAGTCAACACTCGGACTAGCGGGGTACAATGAGCAGTTCTTC
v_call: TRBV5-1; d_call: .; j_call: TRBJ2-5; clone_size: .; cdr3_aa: CASSSSRGRETQYF; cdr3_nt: TGCGCCAGCAGCTCTTCAAGGGGCAGGGAGACCCAGTACTTC
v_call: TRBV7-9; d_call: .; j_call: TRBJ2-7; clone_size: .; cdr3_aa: CASSLGGSTYEQYF; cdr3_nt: TGTGCCAGCAGCTTAGGGGGCAGCACCTACGAGCAGTACTTC
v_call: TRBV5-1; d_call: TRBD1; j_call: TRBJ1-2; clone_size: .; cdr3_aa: CASSPIQGKGIYGYTF; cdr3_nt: TGCGCCAGCAGCCCGATACAGGGGAAGGGGATATATGGCTACACCTTC
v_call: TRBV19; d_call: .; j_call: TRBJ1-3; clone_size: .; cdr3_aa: CASSMGSQSGNTIYF; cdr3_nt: TGTGCCAGTAGTATGGGAAGCCAGTCTGGAAACACCATATATTTT
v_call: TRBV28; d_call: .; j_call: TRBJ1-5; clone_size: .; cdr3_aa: CASSPGTPNQPQHF; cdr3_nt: TGTGCCAGCAGTCCCGGGACGCCCAATCAGCCCCAGCATTTT
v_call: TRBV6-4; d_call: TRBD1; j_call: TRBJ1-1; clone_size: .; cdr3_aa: CASKGRGTEAFF; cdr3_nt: TGTGCCAGCAAAGGCAGGGGGACTGAAGCTTTCTTT
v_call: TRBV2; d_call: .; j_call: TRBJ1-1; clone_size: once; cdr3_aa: CASSERRNTEAFF; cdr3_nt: TGTGCCAGCAGTGAACGGCGGAACACTGAAGCTTTCTTT
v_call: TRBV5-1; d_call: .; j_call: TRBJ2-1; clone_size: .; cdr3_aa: CASSLANLALGNEQFF; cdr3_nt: TGCGCCAGCAGCTTGGCCAATCTAGCCTTGGGTAATGAGCAGTTCTTC
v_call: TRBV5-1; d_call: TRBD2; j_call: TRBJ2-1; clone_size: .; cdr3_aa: CASSLLAGAMLWNEQFF; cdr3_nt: TGCGCCAGCAGCTTACTAGCGGGAGCCATGTTGTGGAATGAGCAGTTCTTC
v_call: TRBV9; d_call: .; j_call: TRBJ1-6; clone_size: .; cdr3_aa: CASRAGAGEDSPLHF; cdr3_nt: TGTGCCAGCAGGGCCGGGGCAGGCGAAGATTCACCCCTCCACTTT
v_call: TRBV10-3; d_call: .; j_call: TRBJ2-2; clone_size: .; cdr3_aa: CAISEGGDTGELFF; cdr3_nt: TGTGCCATCAGTGAGGGGGGAGACACCGGGGAGCTGTTTTTT
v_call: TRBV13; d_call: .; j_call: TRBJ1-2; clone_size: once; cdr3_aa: CASSSPLGGEGGYTF; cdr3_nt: TGTGCCAGCAGCTCACCCCTGGGGGGGGAAGGAGGCTACACCTTC
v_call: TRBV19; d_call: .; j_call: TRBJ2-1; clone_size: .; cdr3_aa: CASSILGREQFF; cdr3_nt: TGTGCCAGTAGTATCCTCGGGCGCGAGCAGTTCTTC
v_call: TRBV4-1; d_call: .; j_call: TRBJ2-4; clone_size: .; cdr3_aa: CASSQFRGNIQYF; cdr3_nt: TGCGCCAGCAGCCAATTCAGGGGAAACATTCAGTACTTC
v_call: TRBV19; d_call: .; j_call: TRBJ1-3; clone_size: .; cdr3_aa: CASSIYGVYSGNTIYF; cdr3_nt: TGTGCCAGTAGTATCTACGGAGTCTACTCTGGAAACACCATATATTTT
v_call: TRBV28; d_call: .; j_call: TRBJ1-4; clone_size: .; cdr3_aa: CASSLWGPMMNEKLFF; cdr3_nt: TGTGCCAGCAGTTTATGGGGGCCGATGATGAATGAAAAACTGTTTTTT
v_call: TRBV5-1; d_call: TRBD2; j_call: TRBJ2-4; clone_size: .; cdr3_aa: CASSLESGRTQVAKNIQYF; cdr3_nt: TGCGCCAGCAGCTTGGAAAGCGGGAGGACCCAAGTAGCCAAAAACATTCAGTACTTC
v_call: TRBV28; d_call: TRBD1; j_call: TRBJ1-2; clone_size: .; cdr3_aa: CASTPDRGGYGYTF; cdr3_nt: TGTGCCAGCACACCGGACAGGGGAGGCTATGGCTACACCTTC
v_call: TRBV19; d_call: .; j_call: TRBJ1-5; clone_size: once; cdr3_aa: CASSLSGQILLSNQPQHF; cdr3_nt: TGTGCCAGTAGTCTTTCGGGACAAATCCTCCTTAGCAATCAGCCCCAGCATTTT
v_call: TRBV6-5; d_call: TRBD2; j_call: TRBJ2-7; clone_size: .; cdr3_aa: CASRRRGGRNEQYF; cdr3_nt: TGTGCCAGCAGAAGGCGGGGGGGCCGCAACGAGCAGTACTTC
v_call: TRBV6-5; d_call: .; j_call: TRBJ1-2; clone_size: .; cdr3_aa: CASRDRNYGYTF; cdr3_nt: TGTGCCAGCAGGGACAGAAACTATGGCTACACCTTC
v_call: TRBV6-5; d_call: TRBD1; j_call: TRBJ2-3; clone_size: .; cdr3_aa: CASSTADREIDTQYF; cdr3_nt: TGTGCCAGCAGTACCGCGGACAGGGAAATAGATACGCAGTATTTT
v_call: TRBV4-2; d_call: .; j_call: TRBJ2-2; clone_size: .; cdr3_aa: CASSQVYRLASSGELFF; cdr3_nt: TGTGCCAGCAGCCAAGTCTACCGCCTAGCGAGCTCCGGGGAGCTGTTTTTT
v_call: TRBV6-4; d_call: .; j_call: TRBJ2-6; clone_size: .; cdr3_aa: CASSEMSGANVLTF; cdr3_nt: TGTGCCAGCAGTGAGATGTCCGGGGCCAACGTCCTGACTTTC
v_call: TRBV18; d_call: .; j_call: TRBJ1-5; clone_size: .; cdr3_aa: CASSPTGTPSSNQPQHF; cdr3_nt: TGTGCCAGCTCACCTACCGGGACCCCGAGCAGCAATCAGCCCCAGCATTTT
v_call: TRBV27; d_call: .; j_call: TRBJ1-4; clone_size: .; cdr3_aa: CASSSLPTNEKLFF; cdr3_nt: TGTGCCAGCAGTTCCCTCCCTACAAATGAAAAACTGTTTTTT
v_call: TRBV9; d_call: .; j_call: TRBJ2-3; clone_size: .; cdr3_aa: CASSLVYGSSTDTQYF; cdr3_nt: TGTGCCAGCAGCCTAGTATACGGCTCTAGCACAGATACGCAGTATTTT
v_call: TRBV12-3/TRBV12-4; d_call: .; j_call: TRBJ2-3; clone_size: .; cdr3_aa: CASSFVGDTQYF; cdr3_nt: TGTGCCAGCAGTTTCGTGGGGGATACGCAGTATTTT
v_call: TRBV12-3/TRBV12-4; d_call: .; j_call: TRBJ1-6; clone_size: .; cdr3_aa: CASSLIGTSLHF; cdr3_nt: TGTGCCAGCAGTTTAATTGGCACTTCCCTCCACTTT
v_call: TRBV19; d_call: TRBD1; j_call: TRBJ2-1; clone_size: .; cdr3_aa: CASETGGMDEQFF; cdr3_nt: TGTGCCAGCGAGACAGGGGGTATGGATGAGCAGTTCTTC
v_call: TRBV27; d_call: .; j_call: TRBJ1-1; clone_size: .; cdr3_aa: CASSWGSGRNTEAFF; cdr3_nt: TGTGCCAGCAGTTGGGGGTCAGGGAGGAACACTGAAGCTTTCTTT
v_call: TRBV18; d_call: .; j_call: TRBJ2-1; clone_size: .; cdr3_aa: CASSATRDNEQFF; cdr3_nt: TGTGCCAGCTCTGCGACACGGGACAATGAGCAGTTCTTC
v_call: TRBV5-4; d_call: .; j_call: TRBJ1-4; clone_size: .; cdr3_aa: CASSQYPRSGDEKLFF; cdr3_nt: TGTGCCAGCAGCCAGTATCCCCGGAGCGGGGACGAAAAACTGTTTTTT
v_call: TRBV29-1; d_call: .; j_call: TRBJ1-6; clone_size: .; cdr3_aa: CSVGGEGGRPLHF; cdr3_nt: TGCAGCGTTGGGGGAGAGGGGGGACGACCCCTCCACTTT
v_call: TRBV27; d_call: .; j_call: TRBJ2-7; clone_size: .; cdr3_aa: CASSFLAPPPREQYF; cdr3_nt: TGTGCCAGCAGTTTTTTGGCACCACCCCCACGGGAGCAGTACTTC